Described below is a single T cell receptor beta chain sequence and its context. Its target is unknown. These data come from a study of blood T cells in healthy people across ages. Overall study context: There was about one barcoded beta molecule captured by template switching per two T cells.

Notes on the study in general: The unknown donor CMV status may have confounded expanded clonotype changes.

The second PCR ran about 6 to 12 cycles with a sample-barcoded 5' primer and J-beta primers. In TCRdb, the 5' RACE reads were re-called with MiXCR into one record per CDR3 protein. The sample lists roughly 1,700,000 distinct CDR3 sequences, roughly 28% occurring once. In terms of origin and age, donors were healthy Caucasian individuals from Russia aged roughly 6 to 100. It was approximately 10 milliliters of peripheral blood that were drawn from each donor. With 4 bases removed from V and 7 bases from J, the gap between germline ends came to 13 bases. From germline, CDR1 is SGHTA and CDR2 FQGNSA. This CDR3 has 14 residues.

This rearrangement joins TRBV7-2 to TRBJ2-2; no reliable D call. Source material: blood. The receptor comes from a young woman in good health. In nucleotides, the CDR3 is TGTGCCAGCAGCTCTAGGTGGGCGGTCGGGGAGCTGTTTTTT. It is translated as CASSSRWAVGELFF.